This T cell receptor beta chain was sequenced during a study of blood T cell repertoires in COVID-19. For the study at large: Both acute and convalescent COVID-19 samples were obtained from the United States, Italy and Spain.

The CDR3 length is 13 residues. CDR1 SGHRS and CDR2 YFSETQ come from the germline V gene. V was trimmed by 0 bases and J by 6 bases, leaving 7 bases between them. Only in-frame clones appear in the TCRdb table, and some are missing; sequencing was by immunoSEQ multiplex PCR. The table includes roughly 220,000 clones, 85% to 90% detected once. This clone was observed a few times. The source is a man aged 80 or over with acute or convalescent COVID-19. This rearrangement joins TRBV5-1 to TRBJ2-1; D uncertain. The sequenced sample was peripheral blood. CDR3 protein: CASSLGASNEQFF. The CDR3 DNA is TGCGCCAGCAGCTTGGGAGCGTCCAATGAGCAGTTCTTC.